This is a list of T cell receptor beta chains from one sample in a study of T cell repertoires in cytomegalovirus infection. These receptors lack a known antigen. TCRdb reanalysed the reads using MiXCR and keeps one entry per CDR3 protein. The sample has around 570,000 distinct CDR3 sequences; roughly 43% are singletons. Here the sequenced sample was cultured PBMCs, taken from culture after CMV antigen stimulation. These receptors all stem from a human donor in good health (CMV status not recorded). Some clones in this sample may be carry-over from other donors' samples. The CDR3 runs from the conserved cysteine through the conserved F or W. Each record gives: V gene, J gene, D gene, clone size, CDR3 protein, CDR3 DNA. D genes are given only for firm matches. Only part of the rows carry a size: once, few, many, or a class if the clone is expanded.

v_call: TRBV7-2
j_call: TRBJ2-5
d_call: TRBD2
clone_size: -
cdr3_aa: CASNAGGRLQETQYF
cdr3_nt: TGTGCCAGCAACGCGGGGGGACGCTTACAAGAGACCCAGTACTTC

v_call: TRBV7-2
j_call: TRBJ2-3
d_call: TRBD2
clone_size: few
cdr3_aa: CASSLAIRLAGRTDTQYF
cdr3_nt: TGTGCCAGCAGCTTAGCTATCAGACTAGCGGGGCGCACAGATACGCAGTATTTT

v_call: TRBV7-4
j_call: TRBJ2-2
d_call: -
clone_size: few
cdr3_aa: CASSYRNTGELFF
cdr3_nt: TGTGCCAGCAGCTACAGGAACACCGGGGAGCTGTTTTTT

v_call: TRBV20-1
j_call: TRBJ2-1
d_call: TRBD1
clone_size: -
cdr3_aa: CSAPDPGQGENEQFF
cdr3_nt: TGCAGTGCGCCTGATCCGGGACAGGGGGAGAATGAGCAGTTCTTC

v_call: TRBV7-2
j_call: TRBJ2-5
d_call: TRBD2
clone_size: few
cdr3_aa: CASSLVGLAGETQYF
cdr3_nt: TGTGCCAGCAGCTTAGTAGGACTAGCGGGGGAGACCCAGTACTTC

v_call: TRBV7-2
j_call: TRBJ2-1
d_call: -
clone_size: many
cdr3_aa: CASGGRGGDEQFF
cdr3_nt: TGTGCCAGCGGGGGCCGTGGGGGGGATGAGCAGTTCTTC

v_call: TRBV11-2
j_call: TRBJ2-3
d_call: -
clone_size: once
cdr3_aa: CASSKVELSTDTQYF
cdr3_nt: TGTGCCAGCAGCAAGGTTGAACTTAGCACAGATACGCAGTATTTT

v_call: TRBV20-1
j_call: TRBJ1-2
d_call: TRBD1
clone_size: -
cdr3_aa: CSASVGTGVGYTF
cdr3_nt: TGCAGTGCTAGTGTAGGGACAGGGGTTGGCTACACCTTC

v_call: TRBV7-8
j_call: TRBJ2-7
d_call: -
clone_size: many
cdr3_aa: CASSSLSAYEQYF
cdr3_nt: TGTGCCAGCAGCTCCTTAAGTGCCTACGAGCAGTACTTC

v_call: TRBV6-1
j_call: TRBJ2-7
d_call: -
clone_size: few
cdr3_aa: CASSLDGASYEQYF
cdr3_nt: TGTGCCAGCTCTCTCGACGGGGCTAGCTACGAGCAGTACTTC

v_call: TRBV3-1
j_call: TRBJ2-3
d_call: TRBD2
clone_size: -
cdr3_aa: CASSRKPGLGADTQYF
cdr3_nt: TGTGCCAGCAGCCGGAAACCGGGACTAGGGGCAGATACGCAGTATTTT

v_call: TRBV7-9
j_call: TRBJ1-1
d_call: TRBD1
clone_size: -
cdr3_aa: CASSYRGTEAFF
cdr3_nt: TGTGCCAGCAGCTACAGGGGCACTGAAGCTTTCTTT

v_call: TRBV7-8
j_call: TRBJ2-7
d_call: -
clone_size: -
cdr3_aa: CASSLASGYYEQYF
cdr3_nt: TGTGCCAGCAGCTTAGCGTCCGGGTACTACGAGCAGTACTTC

v_call: TRBV6-8
j_call: TRBJ2-3
d_call: -
clone_size: -
cdr3_aa: CASSKSGFPADTQYF
cdr3_nt: TGTGCCAGCAGCAAGTCCGGATTTCCGGCAGATACGCAGTATTTT

v_call: TRBV4-3
j_call: TRBJ2-3
d_call: TRBD2
clone_size: few
cdr3_aa: CASSHSLGLAGSDTQYF
cdr3_nt: TGCGCCAGCAGCCACTCCCTTGGACTAGCGGGATCAGATACGCAGTATTTT

v_call: TRBV9
j_call: TRBJ2-1
d_call: TRBD1
clone_size: many
cdr3_aa: CASSPRTGYNEQFF
cdr3_nt: TGTGCCAGCAGCCCCAGGACAGGGTACAATGAGCAGTTCTTC

v_call: TRBV7-6
j_call: TRBJ2-7
d_call: TRBD2
clone_size: -
cdr3_aa: CASSWGLAGGPSYEQYF
cdr3_nt: TGTGCCAGCAGCTGGGGACTAGCGGGAGGCCCCTCCTACGAGCAGTACTTC

v_call: TRBV7-2
j_call: TRBJ2-3
d_call: TRBD2
clone_size: many
cdr3_aa: CASSLVRLAGHTQYF
cdr3_nt: TGTGCCAGCAGCTTAGTTCGTCTAGCGGGACATACGCAGTATTTT

v_call: TRBV12-3/TRBV12-4
j_call: TRBJ1-2
d_call: -
clone_size: -
cdr3_aa: CASDIKPGSKPGYTF
cdr3_nt: TGTGCCAGCGATATTAAACCCGGGTCGAAGCCGGGCTACACCTTC

v_call: TRBV19
j_call: TRBJ1-5
d_call: TRBD1
clone_size: -
cdr3_aa: CASSPGTGPNQPQHF
cdr3_nt: TGTGCCAGTAGTCCCGGGACAGGGCCCAATCAGCCCCAGCATTTT

v_call: TRBV7-8
j_call: TRBJ2-7
d_call: -
clone_size: few
cdr3_aa: CASSAGSIYEQYF
cdr3_nt: TGTGCCAGCAGCGCAGGGAGTATCTACGAGCAGTACTTC

v_call: TRBV18
j_call: TRBJ2-1
d_call: TRBD1
clone_size: -
cdr3_aa: CASSPPTGGSYNEQFF
cdr3_nt: TGTGCCAGCTCACCACCGACAGGGGGATCCTACAATGAGCAGTTCTTC

v_call: TRBV7-2
j_call: TRBJ2-3
d_call: -
clone_size: -
cdr3_aa: CASSLVSRGDTQYF
cdr3_nt: TGTGCCAGCAGCTTAGTGTCCCGAGGAGATACGCAGTATTTT

v_call: TRBV29-1
j_call: TRBJ1-1
d_call: -
clone_size: once
cdr3_aa: CSALVTEAFF
cdr3_nt: TGCAGCGCCCTGGTCACTGAAGCTTTCTTT

v_call: TRBV7-2
j_call: TRBJ1-4
d_call: -
clone_size: few
cdr3_aa: CASSLVSTNEKLFF
cdr3_nt: TGTGCCAGCAGCTTAGTGTCAACTAATGAAAAACTGTTTTTT

v_call: TRBV6-8
j_call: TRBJ1-1
d_call: -
clone_size: -
cdr3_aa: CASSQNRDTEAFF
cdr3_nt: TGTGCCAGCAGCCAAAACAGGGACACTGAAGCTTTCTTT

v_call: TRBV7-8
j_call: TRBJ2-3
d_call: TRBD1
clone_size: -
cdr3_aa: CASSLAGTGGTDTQYF
cdr3_nt: TGTGCCAGCAGCTTAGCGGGGACAGGGGGTACAGATACGCAGTATTTT

v_call: TRBV7-2
j_call: TRBJ1-3
d_call: -
clone_size: few
cdr3_aa: CASSSDRRDTIYF
cdr3_nt: TGTGCCAGCAGCTCGGACCGGAGAGACACCATATATTTT

v_call: TRBV7-6
j_call: TRBJ2-7
d_call: -
clone_size: -
cdr3_aa: CASSLVQALGEQYF
cdr3_nt: TGTGCCAGCAGCTTAGTGCAAGCGTTGGGTGAGCAGTACTTC

v_call: TRBV29-1
j_call: TRBJ1-5
d_call: -
clone_size: -
cdr3_aa: CSVGQGNQPQHF
cdr3_nt: TGCAGCGTTGGTCAGGGGAATCAGCCCCAGCATTTT

v_call: TRBV7-9
j_call: TRBJ2-3
d_call: -
clone_size: -
cdr3_aa: CATTAIGLLTDTQYF
cdr3_nt: TGTGCCACCACAGCTATTGGGTTACTGACAGATACGCAGTATTTT

v_call: TRBV12-5
j_call: TRBJ2-3
d_call: TRBD2
clone_size: -
cdr3_aa: CASGSHGYRGRRPPDTQYF
cdr3_nt: TGTGCTAGTGGTTCCCACGGTTACCGCGGGAGGAGGCCTCCAGATACGCAGTATTTT

v_call: TRBV7-2
j_call: TRBJ2-7
d_call: -
clone_size: -
cdr3_aa: CASSLRRTGVYEQYF
cdr3_nt: TGTGCCAGCAGCCTTCGCCGGACGGGGGTCTACGAGCAGTACTTC

v_call: TRBV7-9
j_call: TRBJ2-5
d_call: -
clone_size: -
cdr3_aa: CASSLAMGETQYF
cdr3_nt: TGTGCCAGCAGCTTAGCCATGGGAGAGACCCAGTACTTC

v_call: TRBV7-8
j_call: TRBJ2-7
d_call: TRBD1
clone_size: -
cdr3_aa: CASRSGRTGYDEQYF
cdr3_nt: TGTGCCAGCAGATCAGGCAGGACAGGGTACGACGAGCAGTACTTC

v_call: TRBV7-6
j_call: TRBJ2-1
d_call: -
clone_size: few
cdr3_aa: CASSLGLNRADEQFF
cdr3_nt: TGTGCCAGCAGCTTAGGCCTGAACAGGGCTGATGAGCAGTTCTTC

v_call: TRBV6-2/TRBV6-3
j_call: TRBJ1-5
d_call: -
clone_size: -
cdr3_aa: CASSDDTLGQPQHF
cdr3_nt: TGTGCCAGCAGTGATGACACCTTAGGGCAGCCCCAGCATTTT

v_call: TRBV9
j_call: TRBJ1-2
d_call: -
clone_size: -
cdr3_aa: CASSVVPGGLYGYTF
cdr3_nt: TGTGCCAGCAGCGTAGTACCCGGCGGACTCTATGGCTACACCTTC

v_call: TRBV11-2
j_call: TRBJ2-7
d_call: -
clone_size: -
cdr3_aa: CASSYGQGLYEQYF
cdr3_nt: TGTGCCAGCAGCTACGGTCAGGGCCTCTACGAGCAGTACTTC

v_call: TRBV20-1
j_call: TRBJ2-1
d_call: -
clone_size: once
cdr3_aa: CSARTAPGYEQFF
cdr3_nt: TGCAGTGCTAGGACAGCCCCGGGGTATGAGCAGTTCTTC

v_call: TRBV7-2
j_call: TRBJ2-3
d_call: TRBD1
clone_size: -
cdr3_aa: CASSLWDSAQYF
cdr3_nt: TGTGCCAGCAGCCTATGGGACAGTGCGCAGTATTTT

v_call: TRBV7-9
j_call: TRBJ1-1
d_call: -
clone_size: few
cdr3_aa: CASSSPVELNTEAFF
cdr3_nt: TGTGCCAGCAGCTCACCGGTAGAGCTAAACACTGAAGCTTTCTTT

v_call: TRBV6-5
j_call: TRBJ2-3
d_call: TRBD1
clone_size: few
cdr3_aa: CASRRTGHTDTQYF
cdr3_nt: TGTGCCAGCAGACGGACAGGGCACACAGATACGCAGTATTTT

v_call: TRBV20-1
j_call: TRBJ1-2
d_call: -
clone_size: once
cdr3_aa: CSASIPISADYTF
cdr3_nt: TGCAGTGCTAGTATACCGATAAGCGCTGACTACACCTTC

v_call: TRBV5-1
j_call: TRBJ1-1
d_call: -
clone_size: -
cdr3_aa: CASSLGVVANTEAFF
cdr3_nt: TGCGCCAGCAGCTTAGGAGTAGTGGCGAACACTGAAGCTTTCTTT

v_call: TRBV7-4
j_call: TRBJ2-7
d_call: TRBD2
clone_size: few
cdr3_aa: CASSYSGGAAYEQYF
cdr3_nt: TGTGCCAGCAGCTATAGCGGGGGAGCGGCCTACGAGCAGTACTTC

v_call: TRBV10-3
j_call: TRBJ1-5
d_call: -
clone_size: -
cdr3_aa: CAISDIQYQPQHF
cdr3_nt: TGTGCCATCAGTGACATACAGTATCAGCCCCAGCATTTT

v_call: TRBV7-9
j_call: TRBJ1-6
d_call: -
clone_size: -
cdr3_aa: CASSSRRDSYNSPLHF
cdr3_nt: TGTGCCAGCAGCTCCCGCCGGGACTCCTATAATTCACCCCTCCACTTT

v_call: TRBV28
j_call: TRBJ2-1
d_call: TRBD2
clone_size: -
cdr3_aa: CASRLAGASTYNEQFF
cdr3_nt: TGTGCCAGCAGATTAGCGGGGGCCTCCACCTACAATGAGCAGTTCTTC

v_call: TRBV6-5
j_call: TRBJ1-6
d_call: TRBD1
clone_size: -
cdr3_aa: CASSRGGATYNSPLHF
cdr3_nt: TGTGCCAGCAGTCGAGGGGGCGCAACCTATAATTCACCCCTCCACTTT

v_call: TRBV12-3/TRBV12-4
j_call: TRBJ2-3
d_call: -
clone_size: -
cdr3_aa: CASRIRAVGTDTQYF
cdr3_nt: TGTGCCAGCAGGATCAGGGCAGTGGGCACAGATACGCAGTATTTT

v_call: TRBV7-2
j_call: TRBJ2-5
d_call: -
clone_size: few
cdr3_aa: CASSPPGPAGTQYF
cdr3_nt: TGTGCCAGCAGCCCACCGGGCCCAGCGGGGACCCAGTACTTC

v_call: TRBV12-3/TRBV12-4
j_call: TRBJ2-2
d_call: TRBD1
clone_size: few
cdr3_aa: CASSPTGRAGELFF
cdr3_nt: TGTGCCAGCAGTCCGACAGGGCGGGCCGGGGAGCTGTTTTTT

v_call: TRBV20-1
j_call: TRBJ2-7
d_call: TRBD2
clone_size: -
cdr3_aa: CSARDLRTSGAYEQYF
cdr3_nt: TGCAGTGCTAGAGACCTCCGTACTAGCGGGGCCTACGAGCAGTACTTC

v_call: TRBV5-1
j_call: TRBJ1-1
d_call: TRBD1
clone_size: -
cdr3_aa: CASSLDRGLNTEAFF
cdr3_nt: TGCGCCAGCAGCTTGGACAGGGGTTTGAACACTGAAGCTTTCTTT

v_call: TRBV20-1
j_call: TRBJ1-6
d_call: -
clone_size: -
cdr3_aa: CSASPGNSYNSPLHF
cdr3_nt: TGCAGTGCTAGTCCCGGGAATAGCTATAATTCACCCCTCCACTTT

v_call: TRBV18
j_call: TRBJ2-1
d_call: -
clone_size: once
cdr3_aa: CASSPLAAEGEQFF
cdr3_nt: TGTGCCAGCTCACCACTAGCGGCGGAAGGAGAGCAGTTCTTC

v_call: TRBV4-1
j_call: TRBJ1-5
d_call: -
clone_size: few
cdr3_aa: CASSSKITRGQPQHF
cdr3_nt: TGCGCCAGCAGCTCGAAGATTACTCGGGGCCAGCCCCAGCATTTT

v_call: TRBV19
j_call: TRBJ2-3
d_call: -
clone_size: few
cdr3_aa: CASSIGLRSGTDTQYF
cdr3_nt: TGTGCCAGTAGTATCGGCCTCAGGAGTGGCACAGATACGCAGTATTTT

v_call: TRBV9
j_call: TRBJ2-1
d_call: -
clone_size: few
cdr3_aa: CASSVEGSRGNEQFF
cdr3_nt: TGTGCCAGCAGCGTTGAGGGGTCCCGGGGCAATGAGCAGTTCTTC